This T cell receptor beta chain was documented in a study of blood T cell repertoires in COVID-19. On the study more broadly: From the United States, Italy and Spain came samples of acute and convalescent COVID-19. PBMCs, B-cell-depleted T cells, or T cells were the source of the cDNA or gDNA that made up the material.

Authors' data handling: The assay estimated nucleated cells by amplifying reference gene primers. Here immunoSEQ multiplex PCR was the method, and the copy in TCRdb shows in-frame clones only, minus some. The V and J calls and clone size are taken from that table; D and trimming were inferred from the DNA. The sample lists some 130,000 clones, approximately 90% occurring once. CDR3 length equals 16 residues. V was pared by 4 bases and J by 3 bases, with 9 bases of the junction left unmatched. The germline gives CDR1 LNHDA, CDR2 SQIVND (reference sequence). Sequencing was performed on peripheral blood. This chain links TRBV19 with TRBJ1-5, with 7 nucleotides matching TRBD1. This receptor was identified in a man in his sixties with active or convalescent COVID-19. CDR3 sequence reads: CASSSRDSVYNQPQHF. For the CDR3, the DNA is TGTGCCAGTAGTAGCCGGGACAGTGTATACAATCAGCCCCAGCATTTT.